This note documents a single TCR beta chain sequence. This clone appeared once. The antigen it recognizes is unknown. No base-level quality is on record; no much larger clone is a single base apart. The germline V gene yields SGHRS for CDR1 and YFSETQ for CDR2. The CDR3 sequence holds 15 residues, the cysteine and phenylalanine included. CDR3 DNA only is kept here, 45 bases in frame from base 1. Trimming removed 1 base from V and 4 bases from J; the gene matches leave 6 bases unexplained. Library prep was done by the immunoSEQ multiplex PCR assay. TCRdb holds this immuneACCESS table with in-frame rearrangements only. Some clones are missing; in checked studies, unresolved V genes explain under half, and the rest has no known cause. The sample table records 65,000 to 80,000 clones; almost 99% of these occur just once. Clones ranked in the top ten supply approximately 0.21% of the sample. The data originate from a study of technical replicates of blood from four donors (dated by TCRdb to the late 2010s).

The specimen was T cells isolated from PBMCs. The receptor comes from a human donor in good health. The chain was built from TRBV5-1 and TRBJ2-5, with 8 middle bases fitting TRBD2. The CDR3 corresponds to CASSLSGGRAETQYF. The bases are TGCGCCAGCAGCTTGTCGGGGGGGCGCGCAGAGACCCAGTACTTC.